Included here is one T cell receptor (beta chain) sequence, with context. Its specificity is unknown. J lost 11 bases, V lost 2 bases, and 13 bases had no gene match. The CDR3 has 15 amino acids. The germline gives CDR1 DFQATT, CDR2 SNEGSKA (reference sequence). This sample stems from a study of blood T cells in healthy people across ages. Points from the study as a whole: Diversity figures based on one million T cells were deemed too low. Relative to aged donors, long-lived donors carried more naive CD4+ cells and displayed higher diversity. Correlation between TCR beta diversity and naive T cell percentage was strong. What prevented conclusive comparison of naive and antigen-experienced cells was that PBMCs were unsorted.

Next came a second PCR, run for roughly 6 to 11 cycles, which used a sample-barcoded 5' primer along with a J-beta primer mix. TCRdb processed the 5' RACE reads anew with MiXCR; each CDR3 protein has one entry. This sample has some 550,000 distinct CDR3 sequences; 47% occur once, and the top ten carry about 26%. V gene TRBV20-1 combines with J gene TRBJ2-5, with 11 nucleotides matching TRBD2. The sequence was obtained from a man aged 80 or over in good health. The sequenced sample was blood. This CDR3 is CSARRIAGGNNEQYF. The CDR3 DNA reads as TGCAGTGCTAGAAGGATAGCGGGAGGGAACAATGAGCAGTACTTC.